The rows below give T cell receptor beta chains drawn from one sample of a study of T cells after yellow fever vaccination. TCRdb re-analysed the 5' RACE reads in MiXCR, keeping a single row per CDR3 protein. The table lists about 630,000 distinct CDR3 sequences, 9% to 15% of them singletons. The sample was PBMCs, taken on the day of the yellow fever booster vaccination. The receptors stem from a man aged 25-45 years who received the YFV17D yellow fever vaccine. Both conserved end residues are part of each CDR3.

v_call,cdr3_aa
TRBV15,CATSRPDRASTAQYF
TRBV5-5,CASSRNQGSLLDGYTF
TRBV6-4,CASSDGREADTQYF
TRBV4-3,CASSQVQGLSSPLHF
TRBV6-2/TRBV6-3,CAIQASGSLNTQYF
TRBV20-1,CSAKVGTSGTDTQYF
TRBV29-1,CSASDNSNQPQHF
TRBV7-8,CASSLGDRHNEQFF
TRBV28,CASSSPRDRVDTGELFF
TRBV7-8,CASSLQNSPLHF
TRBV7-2,CASSFNTVGSPLHF
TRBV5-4,CASKARESSYNEQFF
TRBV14,CASSQGLIEYGEQFF
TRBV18,CASSPKTVRSTDTQYF
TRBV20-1,CSARARSGGPFDEQFF
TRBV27,CASSQRMDDGGELFF
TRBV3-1,CASSHSGTGNTIYF
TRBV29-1,CSVHLGRAWEQYF
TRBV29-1,CSVEAQMNTEAFF
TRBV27,CASSLHGLAGRTYNEQFF
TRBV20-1,CSAREVLAGGEQYF
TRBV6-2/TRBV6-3,CASSYRRHEQYF
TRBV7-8,CASSSRPWESYEQYF
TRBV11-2,CASSLGRASGRGEETQYF
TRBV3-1,CASSGTLQEEQYF
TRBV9,CASNLKTGTRFEQYF
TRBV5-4,CASSLAGQGTYGYTF
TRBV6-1,CASSSNRGFNEKLFF